This T cell receptor beta chain was sequenced in a study of blood T cell repertoires in COVID-19. Study-wide context: The study drew acute and convalescent COVID-19 samples from the United States, Italy and Spain.

V lost 2 bases, J lost 8 bases, and 6 bases lay in between. CDR1 is MRHNA, CDR2 SNTAGT, per germline. The CDR3 spans 11 residues. Original processing methods: Quantification of nucleated cells was approximated via reference gene primer amplification. Here immunoSEQ multiplex PCR was the method, and the copy in TCRdb shows in-frame clones only, minus some. That table is the source of V, J and clone size, and D and trimming were worked out from the DNA. The sample shows roughly 220,000 clones, about 80% of them seen only once. The sequenced material came from peripheral blood. The chain joins TRBV6-4 to TRBJ1-2; D is undetermined. This sequence originates from a woman aged 60-75 years with acute or convalescent COVID-19. CDR3 residues: CASSDGWGYTF. The CDR3 coding sequence is TGTGCCAGCAGTGACGGCTGGGGCTACACCTTC.